Listed below are T cell receptor beta chains from one sample, sequenced in a study of blood T cells in healthy people across ages. TCRdb reprocessed the 5' RACE reads via MiXCR and lists one record per CDR3 protein. This repertoire shows 1.5 million to 2 million distinct CDR3 sequences, around 50% found once; its top ten account for about 2.1%. The specimen sequenced was blood. The source is a woman in her forties in good health. The CDR3 runs from the conserved cysteine through the conserved F or W. Fields, in order: D gene, J gene, clone size, V gene, CDR3 DNA, CDR3 protein. A D gene is named only where the DNA matches it firmly. The size of a clone is reported for some rows only, either as once, few or many, or as a class for expanded clones.

>.|TRBJ2-7|.|TRBV7-9
TGTGCCAGCAGCTTGCCTGGGGGGCGCAACCACGAGCAGTACTTC
CASSLPGGRNHEQYF
>.|TRBJ2-4|.|TRBV28
TGTGCCAGCACGCGCAGGAAGCGAAAGGCAGATGAGCAGTACTTC
CASTRRKRKADEQYF
>.|TRBJ2-5|.|TRBV7-2
TGTGCCAGCAGCCGGCTAGCGAGTCCAACCAATCGGAAGACCCAGTACTTC
CASSRLASPTNRKTQYF
>.|TRBJ2-3|.|TRBV24-1
TGTGCCACCAGCCCCCATGATGGGGGGTGGACAGATACGCAGTATTTT
CATSPHDGGWTDTQYF
>.|TRBJ2-5|.|TRBV6-2/TRBV6-3
TGTGCCAGCAGTTACGGCCAGAACTCCTACAATGAGCAGTACTTC
CASSYGQNSYNEQYF
>.|TRBJ1-2|.|TRBV3-1
TGTGCCAGCAGCCGACATCAGATCGGTGGCTACACCTTC
CASSRHQIGGYTF
>.|TRBJ2-4|.|TRBV7-2
TGTGCCAGCAGCCTCGGACAGACTCTAGCCAAAAACATTCAGTACTTC
CASSLGQTLAKNIQYF
>TRBD2|TRBJ2-1|.|TRBV27
TGTGCCAGCAGTTTAAGGGCTAGCGGGGGGGTCAATGAGCAGTTCTTC
CASSLRASGGVNEQFF
>.|TRBJ2-7|.|TRBV6-5
TGTGCCACAGGACAGCAATTCTCCTACGAGCAGTACTTC
CATGQQFSYEQYF
>TRBD2|TRBJ2-3|.|TRBV7-2
TGTGCCAGCTGTTATAGCGGGGGGGCAGATACGCAGTATTTT
CASCYSGGADTQYF
>TRBD1|TRBJ1-2|few|TRBV4-3
TGCGCCAGCAGCCGAGGACAGGATTCTAACTATGGCTACACCTTC
CASSRGQDSNYGYTF
>.|TRBJ2-5|.|TRBV28
TGTGCCAGCAGTTTATGGGCGGCCGCCCAAGAGACCCAGTACTTC
CASSLWAAAQETQYF
>.|TRBJ2-7|.|TRBV28
TGTGCCAGCAGGGCGGGGACACCTTCCTACGAGCAGTACTTC
CASRAGTPSYEQYF
>.|TRBJ2-3|few|TRBV4-3
TGCGCCAGCAGCCAAGATTCTAGATCAGATACGCAGTATTTT
CASSQDSRSDTQYF
>TRBD2|TRBJ2-3|few|TRBV3-1
TGTGCCAGCAGCCAAGATCTGGCGGGGGGCCCCCAGGATACGCAGTATTTT
CASSQDLAGGPQDTQYF
>.|TRBJ1-2|.|TRBV6-5
TGTGCCAGCAGTTCCAGTCCCGACTATGGCTACACCTTC
CASSSSPDYGYTF
>.|TRBJ2-7|.|TRBV7-2
TGTGCCAGCAGCTTGGGAGCGGGTATCTCCTACGAGCAGTACTTC
CASSLGAGISYEQYF
>TRBD2|TRBJ2-3|.|TRBV5-1
TGCGCCAGCAGCCACGCTAGCGGGGGGGCGGATACGCAGTATTTT
CASSHASGGADTQYF
>.|TRBJ1-2|.|TRBV24-1
TGTGCCACCAGTGATCCCCGGACAGTCAACTATGGCTACACCTTC
CATSDPRTVNYGYTF
>.|TRBJ1-6|.|TRBV20-1
TGCAGTGCTAGAAAACACGGGGCCTATAATTCACCCCTCCACTTT
CSARKHGAYNSPLHF
>.|TRBJ2-7|.|TRBV27
TGTGCCAGCAGCGCGGGGGGACAGAGCTCCTACGAGCAGTACTTC
CASSAGGQSSYEQYF
>.|TRBJ1-2|once|TRBV2
TGTGCCAGCTTAAAGGCCTCGGGATCCTATGGCTACACCTTC
CASLKASGSYGYTF
>.|TRBJ2-3|.|TRBV7-9
TGTGCCAGCAGCTTATGGAGCAGGGGTCCGACAGATACGCAGTATTTT
CASSLWSRGPTDTQYF
>.|TRBJ1-1|.|TRBV4-3
TGCGCCAGCAGCCAAGTGGCGGGGGAGAACACTGAAGCTTTCTTT
CASSQVAGENTEAFF
>.|TRBJ2-1|few|TRBV4-3
TGCGCCAGCAGCCAAGCGAGGAGGGGGGGCCTCAATGAGCAGTTCTTC
CASSQARRGGLNEQFF
>.|TRBJ2-3|.|TRBV7-3
TGTGCCAGCAGCGGGGGGCCAGCGTCAGATACGCAGTATTTT
CASSGGPASDTQYF
>TRBD2|TRBJ2-5|.|TRBV6-5
TGTGCCAGCAGTTACGCTAGCGGGGGGATGGAGACCCAGTACTTC
CASSYASGGMETQYF
>.|TRBJ2-1|few|TRBV20-1
TGCAGTGCTAGCGGACATTCCTACAATGAGCAGTTCTTC
CSASGHSYNEQFF
>.|TRBJ2-7|.|TRBV7-2
TGTGCCAGTCAAAGACATAGGAGCTCCTACGAGCAGTACTTC
CASQRHRSSYEQYF
>.|TRBJ2-1|.|TRBV7-2
TGTGCCAGCAGCCCCCTGGGACGGGGCTACAATGAGCGGTACTTC
CASSPLGRGYNERYF
>TRBD1|TRBJ2-1|many|TRBV7-2
TGTGCCAGCAGCTTAGGGACAGGGGGCAATGAGCAGTTCTTC
CASSLGTGGNEQFF
>.|TRBJ1-1|few|TRBV7-9
TGTGCCAGCAGCTTAGCAGAACACACTGAAGCTTTCTTT
CASSLAEHTEAFF
>.|TRBJ1-2|.|TRBV14
TGTGCCAGCAGCCAAGACCCGGGCGGGCAGACCAACTATGGCTACACCTTC
CASSQDPGGQTNYGYTF
>TRBD2|TRBJ2-3|.|TRBV4-2
TGTGCCAGCAGCCTCCGGACTAGCGGGGGCTCGCATACGCAGTATTTT
CASSLRTSGGSHTQYF
>.|TRBJ2-3|.|TRBV12-3/TRBV12-4
TGTGCCAGCAGTATAGGCAGCTCAGATACGCAGTATTTT
CASSIGSSDTQYF
>.|TRBJ1-5|.|TRBV7-2
TGTGCCAGCAGCTTAGCGGGCGTCAATAGCAATCAGCCCCAGCATTTT
CASSLAGVNSNQPQHF
>TRBD1|TRBJ2-3|few|TRBV7-9
TGTGCCAGCAGCTCGGGACAGGGGATGGGCACGCAGTATTTT
CASSSGQGMGTQYF
>.|TRBJ1-2|.|TRBV20-1
TGCAGTGCTAGAGAGGCCGTTAACTATGGCTACACCTTC
CSAREAVNYGYTF
>TRBD2|TRBJ2-5|few|TRBV29-1
TGCAGCGTTGAGATCGGACTAGCTTTGACAGAGACCCAGTACTTC
CSVEIGLALTETQYF
>.|TRBJ2-5|few|TRBV6-6
TGTGCCAGCAGTACCACAGCAGCCGGGGAGACCCAGTACTTC
CASSTTAAGETQYF
>TRBD2|TRBJ2-1|few|TRBV20-1
TGCAGTGCTAGGTCTAGCGGGGGAGATGAGCAGTTCTTC
CSARSSGGDEQFF
>TRBD1|TRBJ2-5|once|TRBV19
TGTGCCAGTAGTATTTCCCCGGGACAGACCCAAGAGACCCAGTACTTC
CASSISPGQTQETQYF
>TRBD2|TRBJ2-3|.|TRBV7-9
TGTGCCAGCAGCAATCTAAACCGCCAAGCGGGGGCAGATACGCAGTATTTT
CASSNLNRQAGADTQYF
>TRBD1|TRBJ2-3|.|TRBV24-1
TGTGCCACCAGTGATTTGCCGGGACAGAGATCTAGCACAGATACGCAGTATTTT
CATSDLPGQRSSTDTQYF
>TRBD1|TRBJ2-1|few|TRBV25-1
TGTGCCTCCGGACAGGGGTACAATGAGCAGTTCTTC
CASGQGYNEQFF
>.|TRBJ1-2|.|TRBV3-1
TGTGCCAGCAGCAAAACAGGGTATACGAACTATGGCTACACCTTC
CASSKTGYTNYGYTF
>.|TRBJ1-6|few|TRBV7-2
TGTGCCAGCAGCTCAGGGTTTTCACCCCTCCACTTT
CASSSGFSPLHF
>TRBD1|TRBJ2-3|.|TRBV12-3/TRBV12-4
TGTGCCAGCAGTTTGGGACAGGGGGCCGGCACAGATACGCAGTATTTT
CASSLGQGAGTDTQYF
>.|TRBJ2-6|few|TRBV20-1
TGCAGTGCTAGGGAGTCCTCTGGGGCCAACGTCCTGACTTTC
CSARESSGANVLTF
>TRBD2|TRBJ2-7|.|TRBV7-2
TGTGCCAGCAGCGCTGGACTAGCGTCCTCCTACGAGCAGTACTTC
CASSAGLASSYEQYF
>.|TRBJ2-3|.|TRBV11-2
TGTGCCAGCGGAGGAGGCCCTGCTCAGGCAGATACGCAGTATTTT
CASGGGPAQADTQYF
>TRBD2|TRBJ2-5|few|TRBV5-1
TGCGCCAGCAGCCCCGCCCGCGGGACTAGCGGCGAACAAGAGACCCAGTACTTC
CASSPARGTSGEQETQYF
>.|TRBJ1-4|few|TRBV18
TGTGCCAGCTCACCTCAGGGGAGGGTGAATGAAAAACTGTTTTTT
CASSPQGRVNEKLFF
>.|TRBJ1-2|.|TRBV28
TGTGCCAGCAGTTTATCCCGGGGGGCAGGGGTTTTCTATGGCTACACCTTC
CASSLSRGAGVFYGYTF
>TRBD1|TRBJ2-5|few|TRBV5-1
TGCGCCAGCAGTTCCATGGGACAGGGAGGGGAGACCCAGTACTTC
CASSSMGQGGETQYF